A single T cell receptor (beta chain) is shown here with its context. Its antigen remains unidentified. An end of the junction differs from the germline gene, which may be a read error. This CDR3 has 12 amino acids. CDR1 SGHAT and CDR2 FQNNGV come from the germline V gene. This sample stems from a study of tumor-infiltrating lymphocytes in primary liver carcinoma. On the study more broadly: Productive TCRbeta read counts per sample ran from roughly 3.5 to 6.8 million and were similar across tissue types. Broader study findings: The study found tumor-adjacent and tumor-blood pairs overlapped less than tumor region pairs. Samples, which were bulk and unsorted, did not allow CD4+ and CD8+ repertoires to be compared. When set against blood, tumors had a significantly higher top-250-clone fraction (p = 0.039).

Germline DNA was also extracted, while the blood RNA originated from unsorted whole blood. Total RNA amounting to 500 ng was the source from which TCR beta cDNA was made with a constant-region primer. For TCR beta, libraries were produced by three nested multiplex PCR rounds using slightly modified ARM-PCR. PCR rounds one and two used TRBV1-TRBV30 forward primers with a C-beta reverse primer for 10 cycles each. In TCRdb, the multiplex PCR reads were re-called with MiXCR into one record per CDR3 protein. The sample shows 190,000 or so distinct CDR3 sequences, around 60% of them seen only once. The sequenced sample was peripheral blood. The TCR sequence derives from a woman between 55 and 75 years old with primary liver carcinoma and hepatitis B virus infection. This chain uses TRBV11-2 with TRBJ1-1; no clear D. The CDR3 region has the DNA TGTGCCAGCAGCTCTGGCTGGATTGAACCTTTCTTT. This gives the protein CASSSGWIEPFF.